This record covers a single T cell receptor (beta chain). Its antigen has not been determined. At one boundary the junction diverges from the germline segment, which might be a read error. In total, approximately 700 healthy bone marrow donors made up the cohort. At the time of sampling, every cohort member was nominally healthy, though immune exposures that went unrecorded were likely present. The donor tested CMV seronegative and was one of the 352 seronegative cohort members. A peripheral blood sample was provided by each donor, and peripheral blood mononuclear cells were used for TCR beta sequencing. Genomic DNA extraction from the blood cell samples was performed with the Qiagen DNeasy Blood Extraction Kit. Including cysteine and phenylalanine, the CDR3 has 13 amino acids. Just the 39-base CDR3 DNA is kept, in frame starting at base 1. CDR1 SGHVS and CDR2 FNYEAQ are derived from the germline V gene.

The library was produced with the immunoSEQ multiplex PCR assay. For the multiplex PCR, a mixture combining 60 forward primers for TCR Vbeta segments and 13 reverse primers for TCR Jbeta segments was used. Amplification of the CDR3 region of rearranged TCR beta genes was performed with a multiplex PCR assay on genomic DNA. The Illumina HiSeq System was used to sequence the amplified TCR beta libraries as 87-base-pair reads. In the original analysis: In a later analysis, roughly 80 million unique TCR beta chains were counted across the roughly 700 repertoires, and about 10 million of these chains were shared by at least two donors. To remove PCR and sequencing errors, raw reads were error-corrected and collapsed into unique sequences using a nearest-neighbor algorithm that merged closely related sequences. Alignment of CDR3 sequences to IMGT reference sequences was used to assign V, D and J gene segments. For a sequence to be retained, at least a six-nucleotide match to both a V gene segment and a J gene segment was required. Rearrangements were called productive when the CDR3 lacked stop codons and stayed in frame with V and J; all others were non-productive. Following IMGT convention, CDR3 was defined as the stretch from the second conserved V-encoded cysteine to the conserved J-encoded phenylalanine. The earlier analysis of roughly 590 of the donors excluded sequences that lacked an unambiguous match to a single V gene segment. In an earlier analysis of 587 of the donors, V segments were called functional above 56.7% productive rearrangements and were called segregating when the between-donor standard deviation exceeded 5%. A statistical classification framework was developed to diagnose cytomegalovirus status using the catalog of TCR beta chain sequences. In a later analysis, V and J genes were assigned by comparing TCR nucleotide sequences against IMGT/GENE-DB human TR gene sequences. Using the TCRdist pipeline, a later analysis assigned CDR3 sequences along with most-parsimonious VDJ recombination scenarios. In a later analysis, each TCR beta chain was defined by its CDR3 amino acid sequence together with its V-gene family, and reads lacking a unique V-gene family were excluded. To address suspected cross-contamination and a sequencing artifact, a later analysis removed 592 highly shared, low-generation-probability nucleotide sequences. For each public chain, a later analysis derived a clonal expansion index from normalized ranks of inferred template counts within each repertoire. In a later analysis, generation probabilities were computed using a VDJ recombination model fitted to out-of-frame rearrangements, and the results were checked against IGoR. In a later analysis, hypergeometric tests were used to score TCR-TCR, TCR-HLA and TCR-CMV co-occurrence, with a repertoire-size bias correction applied to TCR pairs. A later analysis estimated false discovery rates by permuting HLA or CMV assignments 20 times. A later analysis grouped co-occurring TCRs with DBSCAN, adding TCRdist sequence similarity when clustering within HLA-allele-positive subsets. Repertoires with fewer than 30,000 or more than 120,000 public chains were left out of co-occurrence clustering, as were four to six repertoires with anomalous nucleotide sharing. The source is immuneACCESS, and TCRdb retained only in-frame sequences with V and J called. Part of the clones is not carried over; for the studies checked, unresolved V genes explain less than half of this, and the remainder is unexplained. V and J calls and clone size come straight from that table; D and trimming were deduced from the DNA. The sample contains roughly 140,000 clones, 60% to 85% of them found a single time. The ten largest account for about 2.8% of the sample.

The entry originates in a study of cytomegalovirus exposure and HLA in healthy donors (dated by TCRdb to about 2017). Regarding the complete study: According to an earlier analysis of 450 to 650 of the donors, some 170 million T cells yielded roughly 110 million unique TCR beta sequences and less than 300 Gb of sequence data. The study was designed to test whether signatures of past pathogen exposure could be identified by cataloging public T cell receptors. Donor age, sex, ethnicity and CMV serostatus were collected together with the repertoire data. About five DR-DQ haplotypes were treated as single units for association and clustering because of strong linkage in the cohort. In a later genetic analysis, genome-wide SNP genotypes for about three fifths of the roughly 670 donors were used, and that subset was treated as a discovery cohort. The genetic ancestry cluster associated with self-reported Caucasian donors included about 84% of the 300 to 400 genotyped donors. The number of typed donors differed by locus: about 620-630 for A, B, C, DRB1 and DQB1; approximately 520 for DQA1; 606 for DPA1; and 450 to 480 for DPB1. In an earlier analysis of 587 of the donors, high-throughput TCR beta sequencing was used to judge whether each TCR beta V gene segment behaved as functional or pseudogenic. Roughly 300 gigabases of sequencing data and 70 million to 95 million unique TCR sequences made up an early release that covered over 550 HLA-typed donors. On average, 235,054 unique TCR beta nucleotide sequences were sequenced per donor among some 430 genotyped donors of the cohort, with about 17% of those sequences being non-productive. Rather than using new phenotypic data, the later analysis identified candidate immune exposures from TCR beta sequences and from how often those sequences occurred across donors. To predict cytomegalovirus infection status, the study brought together high-throughput TCR immunosequencing, statistical association of individual TCRs with disease status, and machine learning. Both class I and class II loci were covered by HLA typing, at four-digit resolution. Besides the first cohort of around 670 subjects, a separate validation cohort made up of roughly 120 different subjects was used. To study patterns of TCR occurrence, a later analysis re-analyzed previously published TCR beta repertoires from around 660 donors and added high-resolution HLA genotyping. The study profiled the T cell repertoires of under 850 subjects by immunosequencing and related them to cytomegalovirus serostatus. Every repertoire in the discovery cohort had been generated on one and the same sequencing platform.

What the authors observed across the whole study: In a later analysis, several top co-occurrence clusters were reported to appear linked to parvovirus B19, influenza, CMV and Epstein-Barr virus. While some public TCRs were present in many individuals, most TCR sequences turned up only very rarely across donors. A cluster of highly shared sequence variants was judged likely to be a technical artifact of the sequencing pipeline. A later analysis found that TCR association rates varied across HLA loci, with DRB1 alleles showing the most associated TCRs and HLA-C alleles the fewest. Roughly uniform sequencing depth across donors was assumed in presence/absence analyses, although this assumption may not hold. HLA typing was unavailable for some donors at each locus, so association tests used only the typed subset. Assigning TCR associations to individual alleles was difficult when HLA alleles, especially DR and DQ, strongly co-occurred. A total of 150 or so TCR beta chains were listed by the study as associated with cytomegalovirus. In a later analysis, HLA-associated TCR beta chains showed more clonal expansion and lower generation probabilities than non-associated chains that were equally common. Because counts were too low, around 18 rarely observed V segments, including chromosome 9 orphons, were left out of the earlier analysis of about 500 of the donors. Broadly in line with IMGT annotations, most TCR beta V segments showed up in productive rearrangements about 90% or about 30% of the time in an earlier analysis of approximately 640 of the donors. CMV serostatus was the only immune exposure information available for the cohort. Only TCR beta chains were sequenced in this cohort, and the absence of alpha or paired-chain data limited detectable features. A further reported finding was that TCR beta sequences accurately predicted the HLA-A and HLA-B alleles for most subjects in the first cohort. Some IMGT-functional V segments, including TRBV6-2 and TRBV6-3, could not be distinguished by the 87-base-pair reads and were therefore excluded. The classifier was reported to diagnose cytomegalovirus status with high specificity and sensitivity in both the original and validation cohorts. In vitro tests confirmed that a few of the cytomegalovirus-associated TCR beta chains recognize cytomegalovirus antigens. Correlated functional status among segregating V segments might be attributable to linkage disequilibrium, but an unknown experimental factor could not be ruled out. The authors suggested that the approach could potentially be extended to other disease states and immunological phenotypes. An association between a missense DCLRE1C variant and V-gene and J-gene trimming of TCR beta chains was found in a later genetic analysis and replicated in an independent cohort. In a later analysis, about 16,000 TCR beta sequences were associated with specific HLA alleles at a false discovery rate of 0.05. Compared with the roughly 700-donor mean, donors in an Asian-associated ancestry cluster had fewer N-insertions in productive TCRs, according to a later genetic analysis. A later analysis found that most CMV-associated TCR beta chains appeared HLA-restricted, with HLA associations seemingly driven largely by CMV exposure.

The sequence is built from TRBV7-6 and TRBJ1-1; TRBD1 is a weak D gene call, 6 bases matching. The TCR was taken from a male donor in good health and CMV-seronegative. Material: PBMCs. The sequenced DNA: TGTGCCAGCAGGTTAGGCAGGGGCACTGAAGCTTTCTTT. It specifies CASRLGRGTEAFF.